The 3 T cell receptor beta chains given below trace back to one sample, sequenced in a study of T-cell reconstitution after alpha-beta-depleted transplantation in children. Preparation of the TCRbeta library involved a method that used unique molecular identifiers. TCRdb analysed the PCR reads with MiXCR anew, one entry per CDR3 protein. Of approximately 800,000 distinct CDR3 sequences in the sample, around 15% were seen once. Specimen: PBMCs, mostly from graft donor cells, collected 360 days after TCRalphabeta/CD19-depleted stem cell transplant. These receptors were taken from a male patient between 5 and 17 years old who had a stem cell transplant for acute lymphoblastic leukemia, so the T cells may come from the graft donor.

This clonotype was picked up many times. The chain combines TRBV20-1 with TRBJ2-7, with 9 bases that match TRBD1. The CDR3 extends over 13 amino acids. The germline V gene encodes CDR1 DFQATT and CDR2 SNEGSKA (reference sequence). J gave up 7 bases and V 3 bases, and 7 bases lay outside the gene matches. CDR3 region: CSARGQGSGEQYF. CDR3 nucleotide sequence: TGCAGTGCTAGGGGACAGGGAAGCGGGGAGCAGTACTTC.

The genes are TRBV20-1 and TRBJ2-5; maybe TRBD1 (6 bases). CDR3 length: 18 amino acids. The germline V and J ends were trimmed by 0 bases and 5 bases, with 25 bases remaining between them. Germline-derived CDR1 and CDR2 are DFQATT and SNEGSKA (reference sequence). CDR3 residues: CSARDALRVRRQGETQYF. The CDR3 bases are TGCAGTGCTAGAGATGCCCTGAGGGTTCGACGGCAGGGGGAGACCCAGTACTTC.

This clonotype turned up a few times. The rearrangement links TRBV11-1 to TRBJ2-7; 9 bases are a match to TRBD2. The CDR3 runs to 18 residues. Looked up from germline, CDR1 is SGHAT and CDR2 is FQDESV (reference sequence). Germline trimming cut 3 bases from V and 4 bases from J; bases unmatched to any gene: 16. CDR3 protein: CASSFSAGGRVFRYEQYF. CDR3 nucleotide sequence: TGTGCCAGCAGCTTTTCCGCCGGCGGGAGGGTTTTTAGGTACGAGCAGTACTTC.